This TCR beta chain is from a study of cytomegalovirus exposure and HLA in healthy donors. Although they were nominally healthy when sampled, donors likely had unrecorded immune exposures. As to this clone: The antigen remains unidentified. An end of the junction differs from the germline gene, which may be a read error.

Study-level points and caveats: About 87% or about 30% of the time was how often most TCR beta V segments were productive, according to an earlier analysis. Reports indicated that the classifier achieved high specificity and sensitivity in diagnosing cytomegalovirus status.

The CDR3 is 13 residues long. Germline lookup yields CDR1 SEHNR and CDR2 FQNEAQ (reference sequence). 13 Jbeta primers and 60 Vbeta primers were used for the PCR. Some clones are missing from TCRdb's copy, which holds only in-frame ones; the method was immunoSEQ multiplex PCR. This table has more than 85,000 clones, around three quarters appearing once. This chain joins TRBV7-9 and TRBJ2-7; no reliable D call. Sequencing was done on a sample of PBMCs. The receptor was derived from a woman aged 45-65 years in good health and CMV-seropositive. The CDR3 here is CSSSLPSSYEQYF. CDR3 nucleotide sequence: TGTTCCAGCAGCTTACCCAGCTCCTACGAGCAGTACTTC.